What follows is one T cell receptor beta chain and its context. What it binds is unknown. Expressed TCRB transcripts were sequenced after all isolated RNA was converted to cDNA. Naive, central memory and regulatory T cell samples yielded about 3.9 million reads on average. Sequencing was performed with immunoSEQ multiplex PCR; in TCRdb, only in-frame clones are kept and a portion is missing. The sample includes 300,000 or so clones, less than 10% of them seen just once. This sample stems from a study of beta chain features in type 1 diabetes. Study overall: Investigators examined around 110 million sorted cells across all samples. Study results and caveats: Sequencing from cDNA could over-represent high-TCR-expressing cells.

The CDR3 contains 16 residues. Germline CDR1 is SGHRS and CDR2 is YFSETQ. Trimming left V 2 bases short and J 5 bases short, with 18 bases between. The sequence was collected from a woman aged 18-29 years in good health. The V gene is TRBV5-1, the J gene TRBJ2-3; tentative D call: TRBD1 (5 bases). Input material: central memory CD4+ T cells from blood. The CDR3 loop reads CASSFKLNQGRDTQYF. The CDR3 DNA sequence: TGCGCCAGCAGCTTTAAGTTAAACCAGGGCCGAGATACGCAGTATTTT.